The subject of this entry is one T cell receptor beta chain. Its antigen is unidentified. The protocol was immunoSEQ multiplex PCR, while the TCRdb copy is restricted to in-frame clones and leaves out a portion. The repertoire has about 600,000 clones, roughly 97% of them found once; the top ten carry 0.057%. This sample was taken from a study of shared clonotypes between healthy human individuals. Study-level points and caveats: In several donors, 4.5% to 5.5% of naive CD4 clonotypes appeared in common.

This CDR3 comprises 16 residues. Looked up from germline, CDR1 is SGHTA and CDR2 is FQGNSA. The V and J ends lost 2 bases and 3 bases respectively, with 14 bases between them. The sample was naive CD4+ T cells sorted from blood. Subset noted: CD45RA+ positively selected. The TCR originated in a woman younger than 45 in good health. J is TRBJ2-1 and V is TRBV7-2, with D perhaps assigned TRBD1 or TRBD2 (5 bases each). CDR3 region: CASSLIWDPSYNEQFF. Here the CDR3 DNA reads TGTGCCAGCAGCTTAATTTGGGACCCTAGCTACAATGAGCAGTTCTTC.